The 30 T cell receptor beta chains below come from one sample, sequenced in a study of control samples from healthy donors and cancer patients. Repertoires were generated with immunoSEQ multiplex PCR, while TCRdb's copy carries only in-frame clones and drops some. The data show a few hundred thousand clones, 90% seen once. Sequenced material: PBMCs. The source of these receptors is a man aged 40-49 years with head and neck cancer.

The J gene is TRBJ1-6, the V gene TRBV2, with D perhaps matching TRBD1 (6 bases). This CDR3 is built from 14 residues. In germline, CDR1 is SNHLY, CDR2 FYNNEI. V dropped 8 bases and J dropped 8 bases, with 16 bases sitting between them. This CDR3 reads CASERGRNHSPLHF. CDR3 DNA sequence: TGTGCCAGCGAGCGGGGGCGGAATCATTCACCCCTCCACTTT.

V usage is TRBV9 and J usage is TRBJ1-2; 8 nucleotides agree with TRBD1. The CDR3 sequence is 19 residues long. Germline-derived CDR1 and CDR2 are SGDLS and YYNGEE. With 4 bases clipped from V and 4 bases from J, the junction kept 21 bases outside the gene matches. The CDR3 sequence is CASSPTTRGFGQGGYGYTF. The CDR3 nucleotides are TGTGCCAGCAGCCCGACGACCCGGGGGTTTGGACAGGGAGGCTATGGCTACACCTTC.

CDR3 sequence reads: CASSTDGGGNSPLHF. The CDR3 bases are TGTGCCAGCAGTACCGACGGGGGAGGCAATTCACCCCTCCACTTT. This chain connects TRBV6-2 or TRBV6-3 to TRBJ1-6, with a possible D match to TRBD1 (5 bases). Germline CDR1 MNHEY, CDR2 SVGEGT. V was cut by 5 bases and J by 7 bases, with 15 bases left in between. The CDR3 length is 15 residues.

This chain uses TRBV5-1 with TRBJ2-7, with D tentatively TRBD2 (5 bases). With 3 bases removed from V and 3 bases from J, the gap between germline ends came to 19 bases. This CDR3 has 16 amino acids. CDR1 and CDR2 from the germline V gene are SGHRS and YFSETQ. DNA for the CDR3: TGCGCCAGCAGCTCTACCACGGCCCCCGCGGGCTACGAGCAGTACTTC. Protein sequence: CASSSTTAPAGYEQYF.

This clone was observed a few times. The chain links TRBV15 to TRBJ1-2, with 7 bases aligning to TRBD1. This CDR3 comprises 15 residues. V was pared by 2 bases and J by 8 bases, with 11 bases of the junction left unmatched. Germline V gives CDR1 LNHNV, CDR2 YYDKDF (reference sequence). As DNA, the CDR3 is TGTGCCACCAGCAGACCGGGACAGCTGTTCGGAGGCTACACCTTC. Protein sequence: CATSRPGQLFGGYTF.

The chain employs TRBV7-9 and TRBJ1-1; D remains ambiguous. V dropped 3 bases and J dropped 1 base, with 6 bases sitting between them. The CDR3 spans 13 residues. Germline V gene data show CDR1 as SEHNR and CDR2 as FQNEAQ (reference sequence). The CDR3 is CASSFEGNTEAFF. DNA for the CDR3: TGTGCCAGCAGCTTCGAGGGGAACACTGAAGCTTTCTTT. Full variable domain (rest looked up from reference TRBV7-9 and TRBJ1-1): DTGVSQNPRHKITKRGQNVTFRCDPISEHNRLYWYRQTLGQGPEFLTYFQNEAQLEKSRLLSDRFSAERPKGSFSTLEIQRTEQGDSAMYLCASSFEGNTEAFFGQGTRLTVV.

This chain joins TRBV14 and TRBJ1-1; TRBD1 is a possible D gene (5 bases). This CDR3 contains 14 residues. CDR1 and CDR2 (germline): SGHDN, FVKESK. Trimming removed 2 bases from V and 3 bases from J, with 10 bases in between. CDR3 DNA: TGTGCCAGCAGCCAACTTCGAGGGGACACTGAAGCTTTCTTT. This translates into CASSQLRGDTEAFF.

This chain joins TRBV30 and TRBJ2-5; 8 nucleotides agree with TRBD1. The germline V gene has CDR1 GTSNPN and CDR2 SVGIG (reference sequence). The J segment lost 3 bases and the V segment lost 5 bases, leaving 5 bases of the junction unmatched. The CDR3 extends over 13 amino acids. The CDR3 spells CAWGTTGEETQYF. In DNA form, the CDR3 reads TGTGCCTGGGGTACGACAGGGGAAGAGACCCAGTACTTC.

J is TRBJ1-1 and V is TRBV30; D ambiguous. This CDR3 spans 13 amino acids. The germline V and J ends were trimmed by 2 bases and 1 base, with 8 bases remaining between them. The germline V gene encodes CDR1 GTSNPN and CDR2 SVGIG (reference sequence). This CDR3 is CAWSKGTNTEAFF. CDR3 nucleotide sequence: TGTGCCTGGAGTAAGGGAACGAACACTGAAGCTTTCTTT.

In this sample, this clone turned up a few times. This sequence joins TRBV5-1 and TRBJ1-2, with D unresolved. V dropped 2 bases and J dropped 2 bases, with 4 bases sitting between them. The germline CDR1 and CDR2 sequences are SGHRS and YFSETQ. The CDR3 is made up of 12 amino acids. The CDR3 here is CASSFGNYGYTF. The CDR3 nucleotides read TGCGCCAGCAGCTTCGGGAACTATGGCTACACCTTC. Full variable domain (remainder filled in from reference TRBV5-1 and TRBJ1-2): KAGVTQTPRYLIKTRGQQVTLSCSPISGHRSVSWYQQTPGQGLQFLFEYFSETQRNKGNFPGRFSGRQFSNSRSEMNVSTLELGDSALYLCASSFGNYGYTFGSGTRLTVV.

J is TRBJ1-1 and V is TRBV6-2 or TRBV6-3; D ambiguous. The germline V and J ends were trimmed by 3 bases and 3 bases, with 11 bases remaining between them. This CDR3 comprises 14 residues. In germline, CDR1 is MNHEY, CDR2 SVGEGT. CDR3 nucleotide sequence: TGTGCCAGCAGTTATAAGAGGGTGGACACTGAAGCTTTCTTT. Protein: CASSYKRVDTEAFF.

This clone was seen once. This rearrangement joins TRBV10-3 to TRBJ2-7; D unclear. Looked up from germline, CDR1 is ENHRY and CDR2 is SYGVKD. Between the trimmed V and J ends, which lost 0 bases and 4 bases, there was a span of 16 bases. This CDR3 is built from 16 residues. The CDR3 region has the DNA TGTGCCATCAGTGAGTCGTCGGGCTTACAGTTATACGAGCAGTACTTC. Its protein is CAISESSGLQLYEQYF.

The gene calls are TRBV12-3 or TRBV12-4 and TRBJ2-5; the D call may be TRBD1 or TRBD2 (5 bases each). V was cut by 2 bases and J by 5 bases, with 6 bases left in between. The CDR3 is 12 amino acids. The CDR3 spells CASSLWGETQYF. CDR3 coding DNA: TGTGCCAGCAGTTTATGGGGGGAGACCCAGTACTTC.

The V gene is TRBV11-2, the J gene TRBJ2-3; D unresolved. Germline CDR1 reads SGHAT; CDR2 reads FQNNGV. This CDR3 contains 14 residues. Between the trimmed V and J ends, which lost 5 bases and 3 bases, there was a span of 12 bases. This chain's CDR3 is CASSLNPQTDTQYF. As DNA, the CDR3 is TGTGCCAGCAGCCTCAATCCGCAGACAGATACGCAGTATTTT.

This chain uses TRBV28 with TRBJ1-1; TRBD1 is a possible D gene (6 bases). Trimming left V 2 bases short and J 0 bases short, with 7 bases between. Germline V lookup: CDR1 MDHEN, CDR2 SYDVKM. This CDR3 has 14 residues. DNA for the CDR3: TGTGCCAGCAGTTTAGGGGGGCTGAACACTGAAGCTTTCTTT. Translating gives CASSLGGLNTEAFF.

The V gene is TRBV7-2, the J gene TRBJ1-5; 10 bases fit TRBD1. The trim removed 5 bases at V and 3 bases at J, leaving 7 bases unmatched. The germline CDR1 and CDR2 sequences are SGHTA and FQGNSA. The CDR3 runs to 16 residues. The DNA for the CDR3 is TGTGCCAGCAGCGAGGACAGGGGGAGTTCCAATCAGCCCCAGCATTTT. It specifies CASSEDRGSSNQPQHF.

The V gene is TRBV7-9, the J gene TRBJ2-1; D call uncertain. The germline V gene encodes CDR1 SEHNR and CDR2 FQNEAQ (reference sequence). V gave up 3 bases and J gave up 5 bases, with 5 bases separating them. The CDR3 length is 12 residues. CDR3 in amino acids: CASSFANNEQFF. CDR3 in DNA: TGTGCCAGCAGCTTCGCCAACAATGAGCAGTTCTTC.

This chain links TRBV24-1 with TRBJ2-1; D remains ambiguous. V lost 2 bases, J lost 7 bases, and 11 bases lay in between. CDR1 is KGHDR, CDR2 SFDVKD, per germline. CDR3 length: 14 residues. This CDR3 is CATSDWAETNEQFF. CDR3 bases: TGTGCCACCAGTGATTGGGCAGAAACGAATGAGCAGTTCTTC.

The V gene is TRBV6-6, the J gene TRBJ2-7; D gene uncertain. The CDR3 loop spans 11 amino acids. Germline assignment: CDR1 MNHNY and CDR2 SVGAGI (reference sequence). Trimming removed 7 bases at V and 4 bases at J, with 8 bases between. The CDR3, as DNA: TGTGCCAGCACCCACGGGTACGAGCAGTACTTC. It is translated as CASTHGYEQYF.

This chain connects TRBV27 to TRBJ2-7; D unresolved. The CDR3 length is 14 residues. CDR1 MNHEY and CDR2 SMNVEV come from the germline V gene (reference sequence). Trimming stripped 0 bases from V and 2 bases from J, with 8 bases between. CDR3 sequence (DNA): TGTGCCAGCAGTTTATCGGGTGGTCCCTACGAGCAGTACTTC. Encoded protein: CASSLSGGPYEQYF.

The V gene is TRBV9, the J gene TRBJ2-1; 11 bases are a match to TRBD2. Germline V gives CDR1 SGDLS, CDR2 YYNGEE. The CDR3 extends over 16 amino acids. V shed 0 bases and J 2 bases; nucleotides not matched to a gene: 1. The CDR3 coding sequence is TGTGCCAGCAGCGTAGGTAGCGGGGGGGCCTACAATGAGCAGTTCTTC. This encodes CASSVGSGGAYNEQFF.

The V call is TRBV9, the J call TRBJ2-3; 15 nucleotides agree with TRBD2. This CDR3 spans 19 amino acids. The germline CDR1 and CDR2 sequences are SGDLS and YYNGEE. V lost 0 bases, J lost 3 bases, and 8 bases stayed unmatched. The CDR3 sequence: CASSVAGLAGGPGTDTQYF. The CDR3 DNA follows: TGTGCCAGCAGCGTAGCTGGACTAGCGGGAGGGCCGGGAACAGATACGCAGTATTTT.

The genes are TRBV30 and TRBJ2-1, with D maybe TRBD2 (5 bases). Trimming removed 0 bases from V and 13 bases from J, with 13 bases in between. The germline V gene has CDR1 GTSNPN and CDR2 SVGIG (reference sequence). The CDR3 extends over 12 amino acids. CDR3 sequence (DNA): TGTGCCTGGAGTGTCGGAGAGCCGGGACAGTTCTTC. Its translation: CAWSVGEPGQFF.

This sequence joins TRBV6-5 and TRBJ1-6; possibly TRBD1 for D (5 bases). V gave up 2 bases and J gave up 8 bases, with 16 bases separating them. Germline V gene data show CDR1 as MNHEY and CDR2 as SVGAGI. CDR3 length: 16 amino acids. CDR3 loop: CASSYGAGFRDSPLHF. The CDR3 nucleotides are TGTGCCAGCAGTTACGGGGCAGGGTTCAGAGATTCACCCCTCCACTTT.

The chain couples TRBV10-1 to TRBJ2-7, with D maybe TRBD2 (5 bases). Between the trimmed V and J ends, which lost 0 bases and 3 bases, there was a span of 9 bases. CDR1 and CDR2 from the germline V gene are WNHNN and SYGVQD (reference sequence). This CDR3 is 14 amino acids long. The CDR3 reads CASSESRGFYEQYF. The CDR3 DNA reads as TGCGCCAGCAGTGAGTCGAGAGGGTTCTACGAGCAGTACTTC.

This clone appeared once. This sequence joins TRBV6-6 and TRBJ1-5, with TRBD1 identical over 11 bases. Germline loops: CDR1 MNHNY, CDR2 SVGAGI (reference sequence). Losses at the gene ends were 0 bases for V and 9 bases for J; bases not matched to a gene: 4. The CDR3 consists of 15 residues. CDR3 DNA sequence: TGTGCCAGCAGTTACTCAGGACAGGGGGCCTGGCCCCAGCATTTT. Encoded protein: CASSYSGQGAWPQHF.

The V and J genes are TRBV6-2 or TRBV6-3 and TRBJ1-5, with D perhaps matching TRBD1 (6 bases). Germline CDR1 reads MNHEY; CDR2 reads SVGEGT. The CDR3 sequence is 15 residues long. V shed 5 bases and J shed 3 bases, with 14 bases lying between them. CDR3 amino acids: CASSAWTVDNQPQHF. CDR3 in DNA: TGTGCCAGCAGTGCCTGGACAGTAGACAATCAGCCCCAGCATTTT.

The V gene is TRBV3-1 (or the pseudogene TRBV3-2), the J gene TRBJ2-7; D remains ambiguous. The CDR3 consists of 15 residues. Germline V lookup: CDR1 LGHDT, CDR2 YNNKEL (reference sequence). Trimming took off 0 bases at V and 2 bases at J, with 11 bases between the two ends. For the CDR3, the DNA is TGTGCCAGCAGCCAAGATAAAAGGTTCCCCTACGAGCAGTACTTC. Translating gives CASSQDKRFPYEQYF.

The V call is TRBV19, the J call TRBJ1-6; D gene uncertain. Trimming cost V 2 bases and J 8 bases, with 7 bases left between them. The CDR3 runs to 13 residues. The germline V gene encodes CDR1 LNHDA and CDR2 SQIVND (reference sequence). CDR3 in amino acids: CASSISGYSPLHF. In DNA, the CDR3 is TGTGCCAGTAGTATAAGTGGATATTCACCCCTCCACTTT.

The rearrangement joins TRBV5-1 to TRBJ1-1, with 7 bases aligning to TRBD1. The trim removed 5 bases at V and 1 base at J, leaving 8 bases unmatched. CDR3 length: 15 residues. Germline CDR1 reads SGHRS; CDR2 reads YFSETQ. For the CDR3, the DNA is TGCGCCAGCAGGGCGACAGGGTCGGCGAACACTGAAGCTTTCTTT. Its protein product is CASRATGSANTEAFF.